What follows are 25 T cell receptor beta chains derived from one specimen sequenced in a study of T cell changes during pregnancy in multiple sclerosis. Produced via immunoSEQ multiplex PCR; TCRdb's table is partial and in-frame only. This sample has 85,000 to 100,000 clones; roughly 92% occur once, and the top ten carry 2% to 2.5%. The source material was peripheral blood, sampled after pregnancy. These receptors originate from a female donor with multiple sclerosis, enrolled in a pregnancy study.

The chain uses TRBV27 and TRBJ1-1, with D unresolved. CDR1 MNHEY and CDR2 SMNVEV come from the germline V gene (reference sequence). The germline V and J ends were trimmed by 5 bases and 1 base, with 5 bases remaining between them. CDR3 length equals 12 residues. CDR3 coding DNA: TGTGCCAGCAGTAGGAGGAACACTGAAGCTTTCTTT. This translates into CASSRRNTEAFF.

J is TRBJ2-5 and V is TRBV19, with 9 positions matching TRBD2. Germline lookup yields CDR1 LNHDA and CDR2 SQIVND (reference sequence). CDR3 length: 14 amino acids. The V gene end was trimmed by 9 bases and the J gene end by 5 bases; junction bases not matched to a gene: 10. The CDR3 spells CASRSAGGVETQYF. The CDR3 coding sequence is TGTGCCAGCCGCTCGGCGGGGGGGGTGGAGACCCAGTACTTC.

V gene TRBV29-1 combines with J gene TRBJ1-2; 7 bases are a match to TRBD1. V lost 7 bases and J lost 0; bases outside the gene matches: 17. This CDR3 region has 17 residues. In germline, CDR1 is SQVTM, CDR2 ANQGSEA. The CDR3 DNA is TGCAGCGGGGGGGTAGGGGGCAGCCCTCTAGCTAACTATGGCTACACCTTC. Residues: CSGGVGGSPLANYGYTF.

This clone was seen only once. The chain carries TRBV19 and TRBJ2-2; 7 bases match TRBD1. V shed 4 bases and J 6 bases; nucleotides not matched to a gene: 14. Germline values: CDR1 LNHDA, CDR2 SQIVND (reference sequence). The CDR3 sequence is 17 residues long. CDR3 DNA sequence: TGTGCCAGTAGTACCGATTTCTACAGGGGAAGGTCCGGGGAGCTGTTTTTT. Translation gives CASSTDFYRGRSGELFF. Filled out from reference TRBV19 and TRBJ2-2, the complete variable domain reads DGGITQSPKYLFRKEGQNVTLSCEQNLNHDAMYWYRQDPGQGLRLIYYSQIVNDFQKGDIAEGYSVSREKKESFPLTVTSAQKNPTAFYLCASSTDFYRGRSGELFFGEGSRLTVL.

The chain employs TRBV5-8 and TRBJ1-4; 7 bases align to TRBD1. V lost 4 bases and J lost 5; bases outside the gene matches: 11. The germline gives CDR1 SGHTS, CDR2 YDEGEE. This CDR3 has 16 residues. The CDR3 DNA reads as TGTGCCAGCAGCCCGGGACAGCGGTTCCAAAATGAAAAACTGTTTTTT. Encoded protein: CASSPGQRFQNEKLFF.

This clone has a single count. In DNA form, the CDR3 reads TGTGCCAGCAGGCGGGGGTCGGGCACCATATATTTT. Its protein product is CASRRGSGTIYF. The chain is built from TRBV28 and TRBJ1-3, with a tentative D call TRBD1 (5 bases). The CDR3 has 12 residues. V lost 6 bases to trimming and J lost 9 bases, with 12 bases between them. Germline V gene lookup returns CDR1 MDHEN and CDR2 SYDVKM.

The chain uses TRBV7-8 and TRBJ2-3; 8 bases agree with TRBD1. Germline V gene sequence: CDR1 SGHVS, CDR2 FQNEAQ. Losses at the gene ends were 4 bases for V and 0 bases for J; bases not matched to a gene: 3. The CDR3 loop spans 15 amino acids. CDR3: CASSYQGASTDTQYF. For the CDR3, the DNA is TGTGCCAGCAGCTACCAGGGGGCTAGCACAGATACGCAGTATTTT.

This chain connects TRBV7-2 to TRBJ1-5; D may be TRBD1 (5 bases). In germline, CDR1 is SGHTA, CDR2 FQGNSA. This CDR3 has 16 residues. The V end was cut by 1 base, the J end by 3 bases, with 13 bases between. The CDR3 region is CASSLVGGGSNQPQHF. The CDR3 nucleotides read TGTGCCAGCAGCTTAGTTGGGGGGGGATCCAATCAGCCCCAGCATTTT. Supplemented by reference TRBV7-2 and TRBJ1-5, the full variable domain reads GAGVSQSPSNKVTEKGKDVELRCDPISGHTALYWYRQSLGQGLEFLIYFQGNSAPDKSGLPSDRFSAERTGGSVSTLTIQRTQQEDSAVYLCASSLVGGGSNQPQHFGDGTRLSIL.

The chain joins TRBV27 to TRBJ2-1; 10 bases are shared with TRBD1. With V trimmed by 6 bases and J by 6 bases, 23 bases remained unmatched. CDR3 length: 20 residues. Germline V lookup: CDR1 MNHEY, CDR2 SMNVEV (reference sequence). CDR3 sequence reads: CASRDTPGQGKWGRFNEQFF. The DNA for the CDR3 is TGTGCCAGCAGGGATACGCCGGGACAGGGGAAGTGGGGGAGGTTCAATGAGCAGTTCTTC.

This chain uses TRBV5-1 with TRBJ2-7, with TRBD1 identical over 10 bases. Germline lookup yields CDR1 SGHRS and CDR2 YFSETQ. Unmatched junction bases numbered 7, after V lost 4 bases and J lost 3 bases. The CDR3 has 15 residues. For the CDR3, the DNA is TGCGCCAGCAGCGCACCCGGGACAGGGGTCTACGAGCAGTACTTC. It yields the protein CASSAPGTGVYEQYF.

About this clone itself: The sample contains more than one DNA sequence encoding this CDR3. The gene calls are TRBV4-1 and TRBJ1-2; TRBD1 is a possible D gene (6 bases). The germline V gene has CDR1 MGHRA and CDR2 YSYEKL. CDR3 length: 14 amino acids. The V end lost 5 bases, the J end lost 3 bases, and 13 bases lay between the germline ends. The CDR3 loop is CASSATGQDYGYTF. As DNA, the CDR3 is TGCGCCAGCAGCGCTACAGGGCAGGACTATGGCTACACCTTC.

The chain is built from TRBV7-9 and TRBJ2-1, with TRBD2 matching over 13 bases. The germline CDR1 and CDR2 sequences are SEHNR and FQNEAQ (reference sequence). This CDR3 has 17 amino acids. The J segment lost 6 bases and the V segment lost 5 bases, leaving 10 bases of the junction unmatched. Here the CDR3 DNA reads TGTGCCAGCAGCCCGACGGGACTAGCGGGACGTGTCAATGAGCAGTTCTTC. This codes for CASSPTGLAGRVNEQFF. Full variable domain (remainder filled in from reference TRBV7-9 and TRBJ2-1): DTGVSQNPRHKITKRGQNVTFRCDPISEHNRLYWYRQTLGQGPEFLTYFQNEAQLEKSRLLSDRFSAERPKGSFSTLEIQRTEQGDSAMYLCASSPTGLAGRVNEQFFGPGTRLTVL.

The chain recombines TRBV6-4 with TRBJ2-3; a possible D gene is TRBD1 (5 bases). The CDR3 is 16 amino acids. The ends were cut back, 0 bases at V and 3 bases at J, with 13 bases in the middle. Germline V CDR1 and CDR2: MRHNA, SNTAGT. CDR3 residues: CASSDSVQGGTDTQYF. In DNA, the CDR3 is TGTGCCAGCAGTGACTCTGTGCAGGGTGGGACAGATACGCAGTATTTT.

The chain is built from TRBV7-8 and TRBJ1-5; tentatively, D is TRBD1 (6 bases). V was cut by 1 base and J by 4 bases, with 11 bases left in between. CDR3 length: 15 amino acids. Germline V CDR1 and CDR2: SGHVS, FQNEAQ. CDR3 DNA: TGTGCCAGCAGCTTAGTACAGGGCCTGAATCAGCCCCAGCATTTT. It translates to CASSLVQGLNQPQHF.

This chain links TRBV30 with TRBJ1-3; TRBD1 might be the D (5 bases). The V gene lost 1 base and the J gene lost 0 bases, with 13 bases spanning the gap. The CDR3 loop spans 16 amino acids. Germline CDR1 is GTSNPN and CDR2 is SVGIG (reference sequence). The CDR3 loop is CAWSAGLVASGNTIYF. CDR3 bases: TGTGCCTGGAGTGCGGGACTCGTAGCCTCTGGAAACACCATATATTTT.

The V and J genes are TRBV18 and TRBJ2-7, with D possibly matching TRBD1 (5 bases). Trimming removed 1 base from V and 3 bases from J, with 7 bases in between. Looked up from germline, CDR1 is KGHSH and CDR2 is LQKENI. The CDR3 spans 13 residues. DNA for the CDR3: TGTGCCAGCTCACCACAGGGGTACTACGAGCAGTACTTC. This codes for CASSPQGYYEQYF.

The J gene is TRBJ2-7, the V gene TRBV30; 7 nucleotides align to TRBD2. Unmatched junction bases numbered 7, after V lost 4 bases and J lost 7 bases. This CDR3 comprises 12 residues. In germline, CDR1 is GTSNPN, CDR2 SVGIG (reference sequence). CDR3 residues: CAWTQWGGEQYF. CDR3 nucleotide sequence: TGTGCCTGGACCCAATGGGGGGGAGAGCAGTACTTC.

The CDR3 coding sequence is TGTGCCAGCAGCTTAAGCGTCACTAGCGGGGGGGCCAGGGAGCAGTTCTTC. Its translation is CASSLSVTSGGAREQFF. The chain is built from TRBV7-3 and TRBJ2-1, with TRBD2 identical over 13 bases. Germline values: CDR1 SGHTA, CDR2 FQGTGA. J was trimmed by 10 bases and V by 1 base; bases with no gene match: 10. This CDR3 has 17 residues.

The chain carries TRBV10-3 and TRBJ1-1; 7 nucleotides agree with TRBD1. With 6 bases clipped from V and 0 bases from J, the junction kept 7 bases outside the gene matches. CDR3 size: 15 residues. Germline assignment: CDR1 ENHRY and CDR2 SYGVKD. DNA for the CDR3: TGTGCCATCAGGGGACAGCCACCCGTGAACACTGAAGCTTTCTTT. Its protein is CAIRGQPPVNTEAFF.

The chain couples TRBV7-9 to TRBJ2-7, with a tentative D call TRBD1 (5 bases). CDR1 SEHNR and CDR2 FQNEAQ come from the germline V gene (reference sequence). V lost 4 bases and J lost 10, with 14 bases in between. This CDR3 has 12 residues. The CDR3 sequence is CASSSPGYPQYF. The CDR3 DNA follows: TGTGCCAGCAGCTCGCCAGGGTACCCCCAGTACTTC. The complete variable domain, with remaining parts taken from reference TRBV7-9 and TRBJ2-7, reads DTGVSQNPRHKITKRGQNVTFRCDPISEHNRLYWYRQTLGQGPEFLTYFQNEAQLEKSRLLSDRFSAERPKGSFSTLEIQRTEQGDSAMYLCASSSPGYPQYFGPGTRLTVT.

The chain has TRBV18 and TRBJ2-6; TRBD2 might be the D (5 bases). The V gene's germline CDR1 is KGHSH and CDR2 LQKENI. With 3 bases removed from V and 1 base from J, the gap between germline ends came to 19 bases. CDR3 length: 19 amino acids. The DNA of the CDR3 is TGTGCCAGCTCACCCCGCCCGGAGGAGATATTTTCTGGGGCCAACGTCCTGACTTTC. This codes for CASSPRPEEIFSGANVLTF.

CDR3 sequence (DNA): TGTGCCAGCAGTGTAGTGGCTAGCGGGAAGTCCGAGCAGTACTTC. As protein: CASSVVASGKSEQYF. The chain links TRBV6-1 to TRBJ2-7, with 9 bases lining up with TRBD2. V dropped 4 bases and J dropped 6; count of bases not matched to a gene: 10. Germline assignment: CDR1 MNHNS and CDR2 SASEGT. The CDR3 loop spans 15 amino acids.

V is TRBV2 and J is TRBJ2-7; 10 nucleotides agree with TRBD2. Germline V lookup: CDR1 SNHLY, CDR2 FYNNEI. V gave up 4 bases and J gave up 5 bases; unmatched junction bases: 8. The CDR3 has 15 residues. The CDR3 region has the DNA TGTGCCAGCAGTGGGGATAGCGGGAGGATCCACGAGCAGTACTTC. It yields the protein CASSGDSGRIHEQYF. Full variable domain (remainder filled in from reference TRBV2 and TRBJ2-7): EPEVTQTPSHQVTQMGQEVILRCVPISNHLYFYWYRQILGQKVEFLVSFYNNEISEKSEIFDDQFSVERPDGSNFTLKIRSTKLEDSAMYFCASSGDSGRIHEQYFGPGTRLTVT.

This chain joins TRBV9 and TRBJ1-2; D perhaps matches TRBD1 (5 bases). The CDR3 runs 15 residues. The germline gives CDR1 SGDLS, CDR2 YYNGEE. V lost 5 bases and J lost 5, with 19 bases in between. CDR3 protein: CASSFGEWGSYGYTF. In nucleotides, the CDR3 is TGTGCCAGCAGTTTTGGAGAGTGGGGCAGTTATGGCTACACCTTC.

V and J are TRBV11-2 and TRBJ2-3; 10 nucleotides agree with TRBD2. V shed 6 bases, J shed 5 bases, and the junction held 5 bases outside the gene matches. The CDR3 length is 14 residues. Germline CDR1 SGHAT, CDR2 FQNNGV. The CDR3 sequence: CASSQTSGIDTQYF. The CDR3 DNA follows: TGTGCCAGCAGTCAAACTAGCGGGATAGATACGCAGTATTTT. Together with reference TRBV11-2 and TRBJ2-3, the CDR3 gives the full variable domain: EAGVAQSPRYKIIEKRQSVAFWCNPISGHATLYWYQQILGQGPKLLIQFQNNGVVDDSQLPKDRFSAERLKGVDSTLKIQPAKLEDSAVYLCASSQTSGIDTQYFGPGTRLTVL.